This T cell receptor (beta chain) stems from a study of blood T cell repertoires in COVID-19. In the study overall: Acute and convalescent COVID-19 samples came from the United States, Italy and Spain. In each case, the material was cDNA or gDNA derived from T cells, B-cell-depleted T cells, or PBMCs.

As originally analysed: Reference gene primer amplification yielded estimated nucleated cell counts. The data were produced by immunoSEQ multiplex PCR, yet TCRdb's version contains in-frame clones alone and is incomplete. D and trimming come from the DNA, and the V and J calls and clone size come from that table. This table holds over 200,000 clones, roughly 87% found once. J lost 5 bases, V lost 2 bases, and 7 bases had no gene match. Germline V gives CDR1 GTSNPN, CDR2 SVGIG (reference sequence). This CDR3 contains 14 residues. Sequenced material: peripheral blood. The receptor was derived from a middle-aged man with active or convalescent COVID-19. The gene calls are TRBV30 and TRBJ1-1; TRBD1 agrees at 8 bases. As DNA, the CDR3 is TGTGCCTGGAGTCAGGACAGGGAGGGGACTGAAGCTTTCTTT. It encodes CAWSQDREGTEAFF.